The T cell receptor (beta chain) described here comes from a study of blood T cell repertoires in COVID-19. About the research overall: Italy, Spain and the United States were the sources of the convalescent and acute COVID-19 samples.

Only a few counts were recorded for this clone. This CDR3 contains 14 residues. Germline loops: CDR1 MNHEY, CDR2 SVGAGI. V lost 5 bases and J lost 6; bases outside the gene matches: 9. Data came from immunoSEQ multiplex PCR; TCRdb stores just in-frame clones and leaves some out. The sample lists fewer than 150,000 clones; 60% to 85% were seen once. The sample taken for sequencing was peripheral blood. The rearrangement joins TRBV6-5 to TRBJ1-2; 7 bases agree with TRBD1. This clonotype originated in a man older than 75 with acute or convalescent COVID-19. CDR3 nucleotides: TGTGCCAGCAGTCTTTCAGGGGGAAGGAATGGCTACACCTTC. As protein: CASSLSGGRNGYTF.